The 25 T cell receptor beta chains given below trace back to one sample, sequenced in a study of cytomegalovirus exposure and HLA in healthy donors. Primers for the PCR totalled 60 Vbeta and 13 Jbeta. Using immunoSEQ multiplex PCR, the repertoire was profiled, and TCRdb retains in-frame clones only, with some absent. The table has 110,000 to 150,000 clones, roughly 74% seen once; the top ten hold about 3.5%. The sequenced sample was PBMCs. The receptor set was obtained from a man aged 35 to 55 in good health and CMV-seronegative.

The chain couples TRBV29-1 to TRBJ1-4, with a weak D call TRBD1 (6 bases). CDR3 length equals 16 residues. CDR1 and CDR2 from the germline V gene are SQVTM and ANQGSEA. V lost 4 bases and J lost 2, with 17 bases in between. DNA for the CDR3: TGCAGCGTTGTAGAAGGGGGTTGGGCTACTAATGAAAAACTGTTTTTT. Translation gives CSVVEGGWATNEKLFF.

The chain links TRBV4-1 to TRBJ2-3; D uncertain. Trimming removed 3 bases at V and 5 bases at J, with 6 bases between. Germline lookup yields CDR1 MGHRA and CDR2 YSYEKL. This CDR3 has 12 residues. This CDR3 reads CASSHPRDTQYF. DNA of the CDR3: TGCGCCAGCAGCCACCCCAGAGATACGCAGTATTTT.

The CDR3 here is CATSRQGASVPYEQYF. Here the CDR3 DNA reads TGTGCCACCAGCAGACAGGGGGCTTCTGTCCCCTACGAGCAGTACTTC. This chain links TRBV15 with TRBJ2-7, with TRBD1 identical over 8 bases. The CDR3 consists of 16 residues. Germline trimming cut 2 bases from V and 2 bases from J; bases unmatched to any gene: 8. Germline CDR1 LNHNV, CDR2 YYDKDF (reference sequence).

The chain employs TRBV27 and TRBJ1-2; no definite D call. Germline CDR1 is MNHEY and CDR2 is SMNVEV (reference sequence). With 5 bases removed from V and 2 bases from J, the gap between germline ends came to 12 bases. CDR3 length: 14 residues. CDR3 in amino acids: CASSDRHPNYGYTF. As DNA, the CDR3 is TGTGCCAGCAGTGACCGACACCCAAACTATGGCTACACCTTC.

The CDR3 sequence is CASSASGTGDYGYTF. The CDR3 nucleotides are TGTGCCAGCAGCGCATCCGGCACAGGGGACTATGGCTACACCTTC. This rearrangement joins TRBV7-6 to TRBJ1-2; 7 bases align to TRBD1. Germline values: CDR1 SGHVS, CDR2 FNYEAQ. V shed 5 bases, J shed 3 bases, and the junction held 9 bases outside the gene matches. The CDR3 totals 15 residues.

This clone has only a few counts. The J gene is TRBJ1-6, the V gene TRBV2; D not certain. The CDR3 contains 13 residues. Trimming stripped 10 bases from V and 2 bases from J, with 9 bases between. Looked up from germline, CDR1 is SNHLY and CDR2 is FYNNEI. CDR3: CATLSTYNSPLHF. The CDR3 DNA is TGTGCCACCCTAAGCACCTATAATTCACCCCTCCACTTT.

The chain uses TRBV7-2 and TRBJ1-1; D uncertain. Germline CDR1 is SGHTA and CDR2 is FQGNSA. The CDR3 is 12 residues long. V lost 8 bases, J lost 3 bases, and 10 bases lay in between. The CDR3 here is CASGERDTEAFF. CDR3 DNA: TGTGCCAGCGGTGAGCGGGACACTGAAGCTTTCTTT.

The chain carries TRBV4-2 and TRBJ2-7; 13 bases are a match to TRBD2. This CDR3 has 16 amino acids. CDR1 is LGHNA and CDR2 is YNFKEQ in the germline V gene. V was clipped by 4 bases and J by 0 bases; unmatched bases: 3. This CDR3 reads CASSLWTSGSSYEQYF. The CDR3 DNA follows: TGTGCCAGCAGCCTGTGGACTAGCGGGAGCTCCTACGAGCAGTACTTC.

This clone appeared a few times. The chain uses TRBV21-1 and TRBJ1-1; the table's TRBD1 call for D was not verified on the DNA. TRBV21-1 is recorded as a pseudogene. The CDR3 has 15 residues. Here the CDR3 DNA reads TGTGCCAGCAGCAGCAGGGTCTGGGGGAACACTGAAGCTTTCTTT. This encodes CASSSRVWGNTEAFF.

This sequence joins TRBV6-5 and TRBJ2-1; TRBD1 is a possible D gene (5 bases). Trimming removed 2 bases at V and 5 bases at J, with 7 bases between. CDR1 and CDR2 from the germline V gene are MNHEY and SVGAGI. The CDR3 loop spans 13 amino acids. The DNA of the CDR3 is TGTGCCAGCAGTTACCCGACAGACAATGAGCAGTTCTTC. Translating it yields CASSYPTDNEQFF.

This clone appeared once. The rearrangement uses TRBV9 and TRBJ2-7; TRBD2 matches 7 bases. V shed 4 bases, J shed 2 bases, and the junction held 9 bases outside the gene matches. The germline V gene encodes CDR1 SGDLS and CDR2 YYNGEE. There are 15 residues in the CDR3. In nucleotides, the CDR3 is TGTGCCAGCAGCCCCGGGGGGTTAGGGGCCTACGAGCAGTACTTC. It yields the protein CASSPGGLGAYEQYF.

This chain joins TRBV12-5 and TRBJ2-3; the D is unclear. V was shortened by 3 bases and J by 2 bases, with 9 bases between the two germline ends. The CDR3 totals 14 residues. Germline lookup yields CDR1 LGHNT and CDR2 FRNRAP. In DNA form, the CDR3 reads TGTGCTAGTGGTTTACGCTACGCCACAGATACGCAGTATTTT. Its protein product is CASGLRYATDTQYF.

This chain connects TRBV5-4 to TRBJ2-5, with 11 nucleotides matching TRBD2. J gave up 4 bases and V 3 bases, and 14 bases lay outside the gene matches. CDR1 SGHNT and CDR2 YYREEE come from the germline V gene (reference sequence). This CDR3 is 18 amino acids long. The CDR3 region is CASSWGVFSGGASETQYF. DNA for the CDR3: TGTGCCAGCAGCTGGGGGGTTTTTAGCGGGGGGGCGTCAGAGACCCAGTACTTC.

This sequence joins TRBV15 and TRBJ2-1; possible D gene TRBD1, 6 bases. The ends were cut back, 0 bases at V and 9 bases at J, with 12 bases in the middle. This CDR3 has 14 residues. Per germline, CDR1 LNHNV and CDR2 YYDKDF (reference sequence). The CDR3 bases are TGTGCCACCAGCAGAGATCAGAAAGGGGGTGAGCAGTTCTTC. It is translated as CATSRDQKGGEQFF.

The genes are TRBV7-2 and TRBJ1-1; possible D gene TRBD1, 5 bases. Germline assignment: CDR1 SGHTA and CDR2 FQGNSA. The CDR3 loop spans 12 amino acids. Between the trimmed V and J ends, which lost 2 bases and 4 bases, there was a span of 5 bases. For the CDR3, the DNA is TGTGCCAGCAGCTTAAGGGGCACTGAAGCTTTCTTT. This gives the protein CASSLRGTEAFF.

The CDR3 protein is CASRGQAEYGYTF. CDR3 nucleotides: TGTGCCAGCAGAGGACAGGCAGAGTATGGCTACACCTTC. The rearrangement joins TRBV4-2 to TRBJ1-2; 7 nucleotides match TRBD1. Trimming at V came to 6 bases and at J to 5 bases, leaving 6 bases not matched to a gene. Germline V lookup: CDR1 LGHNA, CDR2 YNFKEQ. This CDR3 has 13 amino acids.

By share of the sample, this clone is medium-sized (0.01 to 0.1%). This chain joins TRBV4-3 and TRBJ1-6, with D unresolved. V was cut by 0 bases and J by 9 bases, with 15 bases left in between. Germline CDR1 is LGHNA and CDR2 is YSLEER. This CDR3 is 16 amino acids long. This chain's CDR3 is CASSQEGRSWRSPLHF. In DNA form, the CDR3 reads TGCGCCAGCAGCCAAGAGGGTAGGAGTTGGCGTTCACCCCTCCACTTT.

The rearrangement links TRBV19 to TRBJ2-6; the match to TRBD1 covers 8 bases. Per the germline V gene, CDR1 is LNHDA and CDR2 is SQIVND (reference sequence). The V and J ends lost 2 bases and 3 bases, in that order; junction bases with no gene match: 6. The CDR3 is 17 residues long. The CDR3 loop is CASSIRTGFGGANVLTF. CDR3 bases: TGTGCCAGTAGTATAAGGACAGGGTTTGGTGGGGCCAACGTCCTGACTTTC. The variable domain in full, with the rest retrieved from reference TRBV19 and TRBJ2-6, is DGGITQSPKYLFRKEGQNVTLSCEQNLNHDAMYWYRQDPGQGLRLIYYSQIVNDFQKGDIAEGYSVSREKKESFPLTVTSAQKNPTAFYLCASSIRTGFGGANVLTFGAGSRLTVL.

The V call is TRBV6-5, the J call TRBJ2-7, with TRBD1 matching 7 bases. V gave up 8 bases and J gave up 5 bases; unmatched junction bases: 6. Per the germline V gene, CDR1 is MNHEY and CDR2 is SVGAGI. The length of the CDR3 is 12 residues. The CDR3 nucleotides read TGTGCCAGCGGGCAGGGGGTCGACGAGCAGTACTTC. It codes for CASGQGVDEQYF.

The CDR3 reads CAISEFAVYGYTF. In DNA form, the CDR3 reads TGTGCCATCAGTGAGTTCGCGGTATACGGCTACACCTTC. The V gene is TRBV10-3, the J gene TRBJ1-2; no reliable D call. The germline gives CDR1 ENHRY, CDR2 SYGVKD. CDR3 length: 13 residues. V lost 1 base and J lost 8, with 11 bases in between.

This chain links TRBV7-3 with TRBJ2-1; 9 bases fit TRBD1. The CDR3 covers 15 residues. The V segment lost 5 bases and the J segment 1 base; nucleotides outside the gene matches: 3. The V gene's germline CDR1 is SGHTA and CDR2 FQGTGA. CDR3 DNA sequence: TGTGCCAGCAGCCCCGACAGGGGGTCCTACAATGAGCAGTTCTTC. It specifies CASSPDRGSYNEQFF. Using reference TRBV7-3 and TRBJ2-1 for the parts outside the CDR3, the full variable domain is GAGVSQTPSNKVTEKGKYVELRCDPISGHTALYWYRQSLGQGPEFLIYFQGTGAADDSGLPNDRFFAVRPEGSVSTLKIQRTERGDSAVYLCASSPDRGSYNEQFFGPGTRLTVL.

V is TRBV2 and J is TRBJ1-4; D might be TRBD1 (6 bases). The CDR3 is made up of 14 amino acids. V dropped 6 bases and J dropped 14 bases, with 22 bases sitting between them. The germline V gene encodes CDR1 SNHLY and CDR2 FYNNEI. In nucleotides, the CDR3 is TGTGCCAGCAGCTCCGGGACAAACTACGTGAGTCTGTTTTTT. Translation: CASSSGTNYVSLFF.

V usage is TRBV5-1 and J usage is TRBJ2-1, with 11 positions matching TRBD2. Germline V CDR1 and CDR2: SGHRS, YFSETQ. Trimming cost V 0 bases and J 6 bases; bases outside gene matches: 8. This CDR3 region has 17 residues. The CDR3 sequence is CASSLEGRLAGINEQFF. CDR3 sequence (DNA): TGCGCCAGCAGCTTGGAGGGAAGACTAGCGGGGATCAATGAGCAGTTCTTC.

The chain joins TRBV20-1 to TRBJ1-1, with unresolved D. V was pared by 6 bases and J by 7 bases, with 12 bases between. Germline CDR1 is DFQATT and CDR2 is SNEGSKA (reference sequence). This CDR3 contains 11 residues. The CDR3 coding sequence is TGCAGTGCCACACCCCAAAGTGAAGCTTTCTTT. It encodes CSATPQSEAFF.

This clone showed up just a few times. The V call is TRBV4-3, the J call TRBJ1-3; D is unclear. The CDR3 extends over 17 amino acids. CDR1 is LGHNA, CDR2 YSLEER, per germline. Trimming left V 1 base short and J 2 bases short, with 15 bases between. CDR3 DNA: TGCGCCAGCAGCCAAGCCCTCGCCAGCGAGACTGGAAACACCATATATTTT. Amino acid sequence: CASSQALASETGNTIYF.